These 19 T cell receptor beta chains share one sample of origin, sequenced in a study of blood T cell repertoires in COVID-19. This table comes from immunoSEQ multiplex PCR, and its TCRdb copy is limited to in-frame clones, with some not included. The sample comprises over 200,000 clones, 75% to 90% of which are singletons, and roughly 3.7% rests with the top ten. Sample: PBMCs or T cells enriched from blood (not recorded which). These receptors came from a woman aged 30 to 39 who had been exposed to COVID-19.

The V call is TRBV2, the J call TRBJ1-5; unclear D gene. Trimming left V 6 bases short and J 2 bases short, with 8 bases between. Germline loops: CDR1 SNHLY, CDR2 FYNNEI. This CDR3 has 13 residues. In DNA, the CDR3 is TGTGCCAGCAGACTTGAGGGCAATCAGCCCCAGCATTTT. It is translated as CASRLEGNQPQHF. Full variable domain (outside the CDR3, taken from reference TRBV2 and TRBJ1-5): EPEVTQTPSHQVTQMGQEVILRCVPISNHLYFYWYRQILGQKVEFLVSFYNNEISEKSEIFDDQFSVERPDGSNFTLKIRSTKLEDSAMYFCASRLEGNQPQHFGDGTRLSIL.

This chain connects TRBV30 to TRBJ1-2; D perhaps matches TRBD1 (6 bases). This CDR3 contains 13 residues. The germline V gene has CDR1 GTSNPN and CDR2 SVGIG (reference sequence). Trimming cost V 3 bases and J 3 bases, with 11 bases left between them. DNA for the CDR3: TGTGCCTGGAGGCAAGGGGGGGACTATGGCTACACCTTC. Translated: CAWRQGGDYGYTF.

The rearrangement joins TRBV19 to TRBJ1-1, with a weak D call TRBD1 (5 bases). The CDR3 totals 16 residues. V dropped 1 base and J dropped 0 bases, with 12 bases sitting between them. Germline V lookup: CDR1 LNHDA, CDR2 SQIVND (reference sequence). As DNA, the CDR3 is TGTGCCAGTAGTATAGGGGGGGAGATCATGAACACTGAAGCTTTCTTT. It translates to CASSIGGEIMNTEAFF.

The genes are TRBV10-1 and TRBJ1-3; possibly TRBD1 for D (5 bases). Looked up from germline, CDR1 is WNHNN and CDR2 is SYGVQD (reference sequence). CDR3 length: 17 amino acids. V was trimmed by 0 bases and J by 2 bases, leaving 14 bases between them. CDR3 nucleotides: TGCGCCAGCAGTGAGTCGATGGGCAGGGCGGCTGGAAACACCATATATTTT. Protein: CASSESMGRAAGNTIYF.

V and J are TRBV6-5 and TRBJ1-3; no clear D. The CDR3 has 14 amino acids. Germline V CDR1 and CDR2: MNHEY, SVGAGI. V was trimmed by 6 bases and J by 3 bases, leaving 12 bases between them. CDR3 in amino acids: CASRITERGNTIYF. The CDR3 DNA is TGTGCCAGCAGGATCACCGAGCGTGGAAACACCATATATTTT.

V gene TRBV19 combines with J gene TRBJ1-2, with D perhaps matching TRBD1 (5 bases). Germline CDR1 reads LNHDA; CDR2 reads SQIVND (reference sequence). Trimming shortened V by 1 base and J by 8 bases, and 11 bases separated the two germline ends. This CDR3 region has 13 residues. The CDR3 DNA is TGTGCCAGTAGTATAGCGGGACTCCCAGGCTACACCTTC. Protein: CASSIAGLPGYTF. Using reference TRBV19 and TRBJ1-2 for the parts outside the CDR3, the full variable domain is DGGITQSPKYLFRKEGQNVTLSCEQNLNHDAMYWYRQDPGQGLRLIYYSQIVNDFQKGDIAEGYSVSREKKESFPLTVTSAQKNPTAFYLCASSIAGLPGYTFGSGTRLTVV.

This clone appeared once. This sequence joins TRBV18 and TRBJ2-3; the D gene is possibly TRBD1 (5 bases). V lost 1 base to trimming and J lost 1 base, with 12 bases between them. Germline CDR1 is KGHSH and CDR2 is LQKENI. The CDR3 has 16 residues. DNA for the CDR3: TGTGCCAGCTCACCACGAAGGGGTGGCGGCACAGATACGCAGTATTTT. It yields the protein CASSPRRGGGTDTQYF.

The genes are TRBV5-1 and TRBJ2-1; 14 bases are a match to TRBD2. CDR3 size: 15 residues. Germline V gene data show CDR1 as SGHRS and CDR2 as YFSETQ. V shed 4 bases and J 8 bases; nucleotides not matched to a gene: 5. CDR3 region: CASSPGLAGVHEQFF. CDR3 nucleotides: TGCGCCAGCAGCCCGGGACTAGCGGGAGTCCATGAGCAGTTCTTC.

J is TRBJ2-5 and V is TRBV6-2 or TRBV6-3, with D perhaps TRBD2 (5 bases). Germline assignment: CDR1 MNHEY and CDR2 SVGEGT. Trimming left V 3 bases short and J 7 bases short, with 15 bases between. The CDR3 sequence is 14 residues long. CDR3 DNA: TGTGCCAGCAGTTATATGGACTTCTTGGGGACCCAGTACTTC. This encodes CASSYMDFLGTQYF.

The rearrangement uses TRBV7-3 and TRBJ2-3; D might be TRBD2 (7 bases). Trimming took 6 bases from V and 2 from J, leaving 15 bases between them. Per germline, CDR1 SGHTA and CDR2 FQGTGA. The CDR3 has 15 residues. As DNA, the CDR3 is TGTGCCAGCAGTTTTAAGGGGGACTACACAGATACGCAGTATTTT. It is translated as CASSFKGDYTDTQYF.

This chain joins TRBV3-1 (or the pseudogene TRBV3-2) and TRBJ1-2; 9 bases are a match to TRBD1. This CDR3 comprises 15 residues. Germline V lookup: CDR1 LGHDT, CDR2 YNNKEL (reference sequence). V gave up 4 bases and J gave up 2 bases; unmatched junction bases: 5. The CDR3 DNA is TGTGCCAGCAGCCGGGGGGGACAGGGAAACTATGGCTACACCTTC. Translation gives CASSRGGQGNYGYTF.

This clone was counted a few times. The chain recombines TRBV6-5 with TRBJ1-2, with D maybe TRBD1 (6 bases). Germline CDR1 reads MNHEY; CDR2 reads SVGAGI. Trimming cost V 7 bases and J 2 bases, with 11 bases left between them. The CDR3 is 13 amino acids. Written as DNA, the CDR3 is TGTGCCAGCAATCAGGGGATAAACTATGGCTACACCTTC. It is translated as CASNQGINYGYTF.

The chain joins TRBV6-5 to TRBJ2-5; weak D call: TRBD1 (5 bases). CDR3 length: 11 residues. Germline loops: CDR1 MNHEY, CDR2 SVGAGI. The CDR3 DNA reads TGTGCGACAGCGATCCAAGAGACCCAGTACTTC. Translation gives CATAIQETQYF.

The V gene is TRBV5-1, the J gene TRBJ1-2; 10 nucleotides align to TRBD1. V shed 4 bases and J 4 bases; nucleotides not matched to a gene: 7. CDR3 length: 15 residues. Germline assignment: CDR1 SGHRS and CDR2 YFSETQ. The CDR3 nucleotides read TGCGCCAGCAGCCCCCGTGACAGGGGGCCCTATGGCTACACCTTC. As protein: CASSPRDRGPYGYTF.

This chain joins TRBV9 and TRBJ1-1; no reliable D call. Trimming removed 0 bases from V and 6 bases from J, with 18 bases in between. The CDR3 runs 16 residues. Germline V gene lookup returns CDR1 SGDLS and CDR2 YYNGEE. CDR3 sequence: CASSVVGPPPMAEAFF. The DNA for the CDR3 is TGTGCCAGCAGCGTAGTTGGGCCCCCCCCCATGGCTGAAGCTTTCTTT.

This clone showed up just once. Other DNA sequences in the same sample also yield this CDR3. V is TRBV14 and J is TRBJ1-3, with D unresolved. The germline gives CDR1 SGHDN, CDR2 FVKESK. V lost 1 base, J lost 2 bases, and 6 bases lay in between. This CDR3 is 14 amino acids long. The CDR3 here is CASSQVRAGNTIYF. The CDR3 DNA follows: TGTGCCAGCAGCCAAGTGAGGGCTGGAAACACCATATATTTT.

This chain links TRBV25-1 with TRBJ2-7, with 8 bases aligning to TRBD2. There are 15 residues in the CDR3. Germline V CDR1 and CDR2: MGHDK, SYGVNS. V shed 0 bases and J 6 bases; nucleotides not matched to a gene: 7. CDR3 bases: TGTGCCAGCAGTGAATATGGGACTAGATACCCCGAGCAGTACTTC. It is translated as CASSEYGTRYPEQYF.

The rearrangement links TRBV6-5 to TRBJ1-5; D is possibly TRBD1 (6 bases). V was shortened by 6 bases and J by 9 bases, with 15 bases between the two germline ends. This CDR3 has 13 amino acids. Germline CDR1 MNHEY, CDR2 SVGAGI. The chain's CDR3 is CASRPQGGGPQHF. CDR3 DNA: TGTGCCAGCAGGCCACAGGGTGGGGGGCCCCAGCATTTT.

The genes are TRBV24-1 and TRBJ1-2; D not resolved. Germline V CDR1 and CDR2: KGHDR, SFDVKD. The CDR3 is made up of 12 amino acids. The ends were cut back, 2 bases at V and 3 bases at J, with 3 bases in the middle. As DNA, the CDR3 is TGTGCCACCAGTGATTCGGACTATGGCTACACCTTC. Translation gives CATSDSDYGYTF.